This T cell receptor beta chain comes out of a study of cytomegalovirus exposure and HLA in healthy donors. The study, taken as a whole, reports: Generally TCR sequences proved uncommon, though certain public TCRs appeared in numerous donors. On later analysis, the bulk of CMV-associated TCR beta chains appeared to be HLA-restricted. One cluster of highly shared sequence variants probably arose as a sequencing artifact. Reportedly, HLA-A and HLA-B alleles of most subjects were accurately predicted from TCR beta.

This PCR relied on a set of 60 Vbeta primers and 13 Jbeta primers. This table comes from immunoSEQ multiplex PCR, and its TCRdb copy is limited to in-frame clones, with some not included. The data contain roughly 160,000 clones, more than 60% of them seen just once; the ten biggest clones take up 3.5% to 5%. V lost 6 bases to trimming and J lost 16 bases, with 25 bases between them. The germline CDR1 and CDR2 sequences are MNHNS and SASEGT. The CDR3 covers 14 residues. A remark on this clone: Its antigen is as yet unknown.

The sample comprised PBMCs. The origin of this receptor is a middle-aged man in good health and CMV-seronegative. The chain is built from TRBV6-1 and TRBJ1-3, with D maybe TRBD1 (6 bases). CDR3 in amino acids: CASSRGLWNPDNYF. The CDR3 coding sequence is TGTGCCAGCAGCAGGGGTCTGTGGAATCCAGATAACTATTTT.